The rows below give T cell receptor beta chains drawn from one sample of a study of blood T cell repertoires in COVID-19. Profiling relied on immunoSEQ multiplex PCR, and the TCRdb table lists in-frame clones only, not all of them. The sample yields fewer than 400,000 clones, about 85% seen once. Specimen: peripheral blood. The origin of the receptors is a woman between 18 and 30 years old with acute or convalescent COVID-19. CDR3s include the opening cysteine and the closing phenylalanine or tryptophan. A D gene is named only where the DNA matches it firmly. Not every row has a clone size; where given, it reads once, few, many or a size class.

j_call | clone_size | d_call | v_call | cdr3_aa | cdr3_nt
TRBJ2-4 | - | - | TRBV11-2 | CASSLARGRNIQYF | TGTGCCAGCAGCTTAGCCAGGGGAAGAAACATTCAGTACTTC
TRBJ2-7 | - | TRBD2 | TRBV9 | CASSVSPLAFPAEQYF | TGTGCCAGCAGCGTTTCCCCACTAGCGTTCCCCGCCGAGCAGTACTTC
TRBJ2-1 | - | - | TRBV28 | CASSPTEWKYDEQFF | TGTGCCAGCAGCCCGACTGAGTGGAAGTACGATGAGCAGTTCTTC
TRBJ2-1 | few | TRBD2 | TRBV6-1 | CASSVAGGSYNEQFF | TGTGCCAGCAGTGTAGCGGGAGGCTCCTACAATGAGCAGTTCTTC
TRBJ1-5 | - | - | TRBV5-8 | CASSLGGGSNQPQHF | TGTGCCAGCAGCTTGGGGGGGGGAAGCAATCAGCCCCAGCATTTT
TRBJ1-2 | - | - | TRBV28 | CASEGDKGYGYTF | TGTGCCAGCGAAGGGGATAAGGGCTATGGCTACACCTTC
TRBJ2-1 | - | TRBD2 | TRBV4-1 | CASSQGGGTRENNEQFF | TGCGCCAGCAGCCAAGGTGGCGGGACTAGAGAGAACAATGAGCAGTTCTTC
TRBJ1-1 | - | - | TRBV19 | CACCRARGTYHTEAFF | TGTGCCTGCTGTAGGGCGAGGGGGACCTATCACACTGAAGCTTTCTTT
TRBJ2-3 | few | TRBD2 | TRBV4-2 | CASSQVLAGTLTDTQYF | TGTGCCAGCAGCCAAGTTCTAGCGGGGACCCTCACAGATACGCAGTATTTT
TRBJ1-6 | - | - | TRBV9 | CASSVEKGWASPLHF | TGTGCCAGCAGCGTAGAGAAGGGGTGGGCTTCACCCCTCCACTTT
TRBJ1-5 | - | - | TRBV5-1 | CASSEGGNQPQHF | TGCGCCAGCAGTGAAGGAGGCAATCAGCCCCAGCATTTT
TRBJ2-1 | - | - | TRBV6-5 | CASSSGQPGEQFF | TGTGCCAGCAGTTCCGGACAGCCGGGGGAGCAGTTCTTC
TRBJ1-1 | - | - | TRBV28 | CASSSLPGGGNTEAFF | TGTGCCAGCAGTTCCCTCCCCGGCGGGGGCAACACTGAAGCTTTCTTT
TRBJ1-4 | - | - | TRBV6-6 | CAIRELDEKLFF | TGTGCCATCAGGGAGTTGGATGAAAAACTGTTTTTT
TRBJ2-6 | - | TRBD2 | TRBV12-5 | CASGLVAGSGANVLTF | TGTGCTAGTGGTTTAGTAGCGGGCAGCGGGGCCAACGTCCTGACTTTC
TRBJ2-3 | - | - | TRBV7-8 | CASSLGREASTDTQYF | TGTGCCAGCAGCTTAGGGCGGGAAGCTAGCACAGATACGCAGTATTTT
TRBJ1-1 | - | TRBD1 | TRBV5-8 | CASSGDSTINTEAFF | TGTGCCAGCAGCGGGGACAGTACCATCAACACTGAAGCTTTCTTT
TRBJ2-5 | - | TRBD2 | TRBV7-8 | CASNRLGGGGSQETQYF | TGTGCCAGCAACCGCCTGGGGGGCGGGGGGTCACAAGAGACCCAGTACTTC
TRBJ2-5 | - | - | TRBV24-1 | CATSDPIDRGGETQYF | TGTGCCACCAGTGATCCAATAGACCGCGGTGGCGAGACCCAGTACTTC
TRBJ2-7 | - | TRBD2 | TRBV7-9 | CASTLVAGGHEQYF | TGTGCCAGCACTCTAGTAGCGGGAGGACACGAGCAGTACTTC
TRBJ1-2 | few | TRBD1 | TRBV6-5 | CASRKDRGSVYGYTF | TGTGCCAGCAGAAAGGACAGGGGGTCGGTCTATGGCTACACCTTC
TRBJ1-3 | - | - | TRBV28 | CASRTSRVSGNTIYF | TGTGCCAGCAGAACATCCCGGGTCTCTGGAAACACCATATATTTT
TRBJ2-1 | - | - | TRBV6-5 | CATLMSGDYNEQFF | TGTGCCACCCTGATGAGCGGAGATTACAATGAGCAGTTCTTC
TRBJ1-5 | - | - | TRBV12-5 | CASGLGLSVETQHF | TGTGCTAGTGGTTTGGGACTGAGTGTGGAGACCCAGCATTTT
TRBJ1-5 | - | - | TRBV10-3 | CAISEADQPQHF | TGTGCCATCAGTGAGGCGGATCAGCCCCAGCATTTT
TRBJ2-3 | - | - | TRBV5-6 | CASSLGLELTPITDTQYF | TGTGCCAGCAGCTTGGGATTGGAACTAACCCCCATCACAGATACGCAGTATTTT
TRBJ1-2 | - | TRBD1 | TRBV10-3 | CAITFDREYGYTF | TGTGCCATCACCTTCGACAGGGAATATGGCTACACCTTC
TRBJ2-3 | - | TRBD2 | TRBV5-1 | CASSLLASSTDTQYF | TGCGCCAGCAGCTTACTAGCGAGTAGCACAGATACGCAGTATTTT
TRBJ1-2 | few | TRBD1 | TRBV10-3 | CAIRSGDRGHYTF | TGTGCCATCAGGAGCGGGGACAGGGGCCACTACACCTTC
TRBJ2-1 | - | TRBD2 | TRBV10-3 | CAIGARTSDYNEQFF | TGTGCCATCGGGGCCCGGACTAGCGACTACAATGAGCAGTTCTTC
TRBJ2-2 | - | - | TRBV9 | CASSVGERDPNTGELFF | TGTGCCAGCAGCGTAGGTGAGAGGGATCCGAACACCGGGGAGCTGTTTTTT
TRBJ2-3 | - | TRBD2 | TRBV3-1/TRBV3-2 | CASSQVHSGATQYF | TGTGCCAGCAGCCAAGTACATAGCGGGGCAACGCAGTATTTT
TRBJ1-1 | - | - | TRBV28 | CASSELRVKNTEAFF | TGTGCCAGCAGTGAGCTCCGGGTGAAGAACACTGAAGCTTTCTTT
TRBJ2-1 | few | - | TRBV4-1 | CASSHVSGNEQFF | TGCGCCAGCAGCCATGTTTCAGGGAATGAGCAGTTCTTC
TRBJ1-1 | - | TRBD1 | TRBV19 | CASSIDSDRALTLMNTEAFF | TGTGCCAGTAGTATAGATTCGGACAGGGCCCTTACATTGATGAACACTGAAGCTTTCTTT
TRBJ2-7 | - | - | TRBV7-9 | CASSTSLDRNNEQYF | TGTGCCAGCAGCACCAGCCTAGACAGGAACAACGAGCAGTACTTC
TRBJ2-4 | few | - | TRBV21-1 | CASSIDRQLAKNIQYF | TGTGCCAGCAGCATCGACAGGCAACTAGCCAAAAACATTCAGTACTTC
TRBJ2-2 | - | TRBD2 | TRBV7-9 | CASSSEIQRGGVGTGELFF | TGTGCCAGCAGCTCCGAGATCCAGCGGGGGGGAGTTGGCACCGGGGAGCTGTTTTTT
TRBJ1-2 | - | - | TRBV9 | CASSLQGSYGYTF | TGTGCCAGCAGTCTACAGGGAAGCTATGGCTACACCTTC
TRBJ2-4 | - | - | TRBV19 | CASNPGGRAKNIQYF | TGTGCCAGTAACCCAGGGGGGCGGGCCAAAAACATTCAGTACTTC
TRBJ1-2 | - | - | TRBV7-3 | CASSLTADYGYTF | TGTGCCAGCAGCCTCACAGCGGACTATGGCTACACCTTC
TRBJ2-7 | - | TRBD1 | TRBV2 | CASSGTGSLAYEQYF | TGTGCCAGCAGTGGGACAGGGTCTTTAGCCTACGAGCAGTACTTC